Listed below are T cell receptor beta chains from one sample, sequenced in a study of blood T cell repertoires in COVID-19. Data came from immunoSEQ multiplex PCR; TCRdb stores just in-frame clones and leaves some out. The sample lists around 100,000 clones, under 85% occurring once. The source material was peripheral blood. The receptors were gathered from a human donor in a cohort sampled during active COVID-19. Both conserved end residues are part of each CDR3. D genes are given only for firm matches. Clone size is given for some rows only: seen once, a few or many times, or a class if the clone is expanded.

j_gene: TRBJ2-1; v_gene: TRBV9; abundance: .; d_gene: TRBD2; CDR3nt: TGTGCCAGCAGCCGTTGGACTAGCGGGAACAATGAGCAGTTCTTC; CDR3aa: CASSRWTSGNNEQFF
j_gene: TRBJ2-7; v_gene: TRBV27; abundance: .; d_gene: .; CDR3nt: TGTGCCAGCTATGACGGGTTCGAGCAGTACTTC; CDR3aa: CASYDGFEQYF
j_gene: TRBJ2-2; v_gene: TRBV19; abundance: .; d_gene: .; CDR3nt: TGTGCCAGTAGCAAGTTGCTAGCAGCGAACACCGGGGAGCTGTTTTTT; CDR3aa: CASSKLLAANTGELFF
j_gene: TRBJ2-1; v_gene: TRBV20-1; abundance: once; d_gene: TRBD2; CDR3nt: TGCAGTGCTAGTGGACTAGCGGGAGGGCAAAGTGAGCAGTTCTTC; CDR3aa: CSASGLAGGQSEQFF
j_gene: TRBJ2-5; v_gene: TRBV3-1/TRBV3-2; abundance: .; d_gene: TRBD2; CDR3nt: TGTGCCAGCAGCCAAGATCCGGCCCTAGCGGGGGGGCAAGAGACCCAGTACTTC; CDR3aa: CASSQDPALAGGQETQYF
j_gene: TRBJ1-4; v_gene: TRBV3-1/TRBV3-2; abundance: .; d_gene: .; CDR3nt: TGTGCCAGCAGCCAACAACGGGGGGAAAAACTGTTTTTT; CDR3aa: CASSQQRGEKLFF
j_gene: TRBJ2-1; v_gene: TRBV7-9; abundance: once; d_gene: TRBD2; CDR3nt: TGTGCCAGCAGCAAACTGGGGGAGGGCATATTGAATGAGCAGTTCTTC; CDR3aa: CASSKLGEGILNEQFF
j_gene: TRBJ2-1; v_gene: TRBV19; abundance: .; d_gene: TRBD2; CDR3nt: TGTGCCAGTAGTCCCGGACTAGCGCCCGTCTACAATGAGCAGTTCTTC; CDR3aa: CASSPGLAPVYNEQFF
j_gene: TRBJ2-5; v_gene: TRBV20-1; abundance: .; d_gene: TRBD1; CDR3nt: TGCAGTGCTAGTTCCCTTACAGGGGAAGAGACCCAGTACTTC; CDR3aa: CSASSLTGEETQYF
j_gene: TRBJ2-1; v_gene: TRBV7-2; abundance: few; d_gene: .; CDR3nt: TGTGCCAGCAGCTTTGGTCCAGGCGATGAGCAGTTCTTC; CDR3aa: CASSFGPGDEQFF
j_gene: TRBJ2-1; v_gene: TRBV6-4; abundance: .; d_gene: TRBD2; CDR3nt: TGTGCCAGCACCCTAGCGGGAGGGCTTGGCGAGCAGTTCTTC; CDR3aa: CASTLAGGLGEQFF
j_gene: TRBJ2-5; v_gene: TRBV18; abundance: .; d_gene: .; CDR3nt: TGTGCCAGCTCACTCGCAGGGGGGCAAGAGACCCAGTACTTC; CDR3aa: CASSLAGGQETQYF
j_gene: TRBJ2-3; v_gene: TRBV21-1; abundance: .; d_gene: .; CDR3nt: TGTGCCAGCAGCATGGTCCTAACTAGCGGCCGCTTCCCCTTTTCTCCAGATACGCAGTATTTT; CDR3aa: CASSMVLTSGRFPFSPDTQYF
j_gene: TRBJ2-3; v_gene: TRBV11-2; abundance: .; d_gene: TRBD2; CDR3nt: TGTGCCAGCAGCTACGGACTAGCGGGAGCCCTATACACAGATACGCAGTATTTT; CDR3aa: CASSYGLAGALYTDTQYF
j_gene: TRBJ2-3; v_gene: TRBV19; abundance: .; d_gene: .; CDR3nt: TGTGCCAGTAGTACCACGGTGGCAGATACGCAGTATTTT; CDR3aa: CASSTTVADTQYF
j_gene: TRBJ2-2; v_gene: TRBV12-5; abundance: .; d_gene: TRBD2; CDR3nt: TGTGCTAGTGGTCATCCTGGGATAGCGGGGAAGAACACCGGGGAGCTGTTTTTT; CDR3aa: CASGHPGIAGKNTGELFF
j_gene: TRBJ2-3; v_gene: TRBV11-2; abundance: .; d_gene: .; CDR3nt: TGTGCCAGCAGCTTAGTTGCAGGTCAGCAACGCACAGATACGCAGTATTTT; CDR3aa: CASSLVAGQQRTDTQYF
j_gene: TRBJ2-2; v_gene: TRBV27; abundance: .; d_gene: .; CDR3nt: TGTGCCAGGCAGAGGCCCTCGGTATACTCGAACACCGGGGAGCTGTTTTTT; CDR3aa: CARQRPSVYSNTGELFF
j_gene: TRBJ2-7; v_gene: TRBV12-5; abundance: .; d_gene: .; CDR3nt: TGTGCTAGTGGCGATTCTCTCCGGTGGCAGGGTACCTACGAGCAGTACTTC; CDR3aa: CASGDSLRWQGTYEQYF
j_gene: TRBJ1-6; v_gene: TRBV27; abundance: .; d_gene: .; CDR3nt: TGTGCCAGCCGGCGGGGGGTGTATAATTCACCCCTCCACTTT; CDR3aa: CASRRGVYNSPLHF
j_gene: TRBJ2-5; v_gene: TRBV6-2/TRBV6-3; abundance: few; d_gene: .; CDR3nt: TGTGCCAGCAGCCCCGGGGGGCCTCAAGAGACCCAGTACTTC; CDR3aa: CASSPGGPQETQYF
j_gene: TRBJ2-1; v_gene: TRBV7-9; abundance: .; d_gene: .; CDR3nt: TGTGCCAGCAGCTCACTTGACAATGAGCAGTTCTTC; CDR3aa: CASSSLDNEQFF
j_gene: TRBJ2-3; v_gene: TRBV7-9; abundance: .; d_gene: .; CDR3nt: TGTGCCAGCAGCTTAGGGGACATCCGCACAGATACGCAGTATTTT; CDR3aa: CASSLGDIRTDTQYF
j_gene: TRBJ2-5; v_gene: TRBV28; abundance: .; d_gene: TRBD1; CDR3nt: TGTGCCAGCACCCGGACAGGGGATTTTTATGGGGACCAGTACTTC; CDR3aa: CASTRTGDFYGDQYF
j_gene: TRBJ2-7; v_gene: TRBV12-5; abundance: once; d_gene: .; CDR3nt: TGTGCTAGTGGTTTGGTAGACAGCTATGCCTACGAGCAGTACTTC; CDR3aa: CASGLVDSYAYEQYF
j_gene: TRBJ2-3; v_gene: TRBV12-5; abundance: .; d_gene: TRBD2; CDR3nt: TGTGCTAGTGGTCCTCCGGGACTAGCGGTTTCCACAGATACGCAGTATTTT; CDR3aa: CASGPPGLAVSTDTQYF
j_gene: TRBJ2-7; v_gene: TRBV7-9; abundance: few; d_gene: TRBD1; CDR3nt: TGTGCCAGCAGCTTAGCCAGGGGGCGCTCCGAGCAGTACTTC; CDR3aa: CASSLARGRSEQYF
j_gene: TRBJ2-2; v_gene: TRBV11-2; abundance: .; d_gene: TRBD2; CDR3nt: TGTGCCAGCAACCTCCTGGGACTAGCGGGGCCATTCGCCGGGGAGCTGTTTTTT; CDR3aa: CASNLLGLAGPFAGELFF
j_gene: TRBJ1-1; v_gene: TRBV18; abundance: .; d_gene: TRBD1; CDR3nt: TGTGCCAGTACCGAGGGGACAGGCGCGACTGAAGCTTTCTTT; CDR3aa: CASTEGTGATEAFF
j_gene: TRBJ2-1; v_gene: TRBV7-9; abundance: .; d_gene: TRBD2; CDR3nt: TGTGCCAGCAGGGCTCCGGGACTATCCCCATACAATGAGCAGTTCTTC; CDR3aa: CASRAPGLSPYNEQFF
j_gene: TRBJ2-3; v_gene: TRBV4-2; abundance: .; d_gene: .; CDR3nt: TGTGCCAGCAGCCAGTTCCCGGGGGTTCTCACAGATACGCAGTATTTT; CDR3aa: CASSQFPGVLTDTQYF
j_gene: TRBJ2-7; v_gene: TRBV7-2; abundance: .; d_gene: .; CDR3nt: TGTGCCAGCAGCTTTCAACAACCCTCCTACGAGCAGTACTTC; CDR3aa: CASSFQQPSYEQYF
j_gene: TRBJ2-7; v_gene: TRBV6-5; abundance: few; d_gene: TRBD1; CDR3nt: TGTGCCAGCAGTTACTCGGACAGGGGTACCTACGAGCAGTACTTC; CDR3aa: CASSYSDRGTYEQYF
j_gene: TRBJ2-1; v_gene: TRBV7-6; abundance: .; d_gene: .; CDR3nt: TGTGCCAGCAGCTTACGACAGGAGACTTACAATGAGCAGTTCTTC; CDR3aa: CASSLRQETYNEQFF
j_gene: TRBJ2-2; v_gene: TRBV12-3/TRBV12-4; abundance: .; d_gene: .; CDR3nt: TGTGCCAGCAGTTTTCATCCCGGGGAGCTGTTTTTT; CDR3aa: CASSFHPGELFF
j_gene: TRBJ2-7; v_gene: TRBV15; abundance: .; d_gene: .; CDR3nt: TGTGCCACCAGCAGAGGGACAACCTACGAGCAGTACTTC; CDR3aa: CATSRGTTYEQYF
j_gene: TRBJ2-7; v_gene: TRBV9; abundance: .; d_gene: .; CDR3nt: TGTGCCAGCAGCGTCTCTGACAGGCCCTACGAGCAGTACTTC; CDR3aa: CASSVSDRPYEQYF
j_gene: TRBJ2-7; v_gene: TRBV5-6; abundance: .; d_gene: .; CDR3nt: TGTGCCAGCAGCTTGGTTCAGGGAAGCTACGAGCAGTACTTC; CDR3aa: CASSLVQGSYEQYF
j_gene: TRBJ1-4; v_gene: TRBV5-1; abundance: .; d_gene: .; CDR3nt: TGCGCCAGCAGCTTGGGTGGACAGTCTTCAACCAGTGAAAAACTGTTTTTT; CDR3aa: CASSLGGQSSTSEKLFF
j_gene: TRBJ1-6; v_gene: TRBV28; abundance: once; d_gene: .; CDR3nt: TGTGCCAGCAGTTTTCGGTATTCACCCCTCCACTTT; CDR3aa: CASSFRYSPLHF
j_gene: TRBJ2-1; v_gene: TRBV29-1; abundance: .; d_gene: TRBD2; CDR3nt: TGCAGCGTGAACGCTCCGGGACTAGCGGGAGGGTTTAAGTTCTTC; CDR3aa: CSVNAPGLAGGFKFF
j_gene: TRBJ1-2; v_gene: TRBV6-5; abundance: .; d_gene: .; CDR3nt: TGTGCCAGCAGTCGCGTCGGGGACACCGCCTATGGCTACACCTTC; CDR3aa: CASSRVGDTAYGYTF
j_gene: TRBJ2-3; v_gene: TRBV9; abundance: .; d_gene: TRBD2; CDR3nt: TGTGCCAGCAGCGTACGGGCTAGCGGGGTTAGCACAGATACGCAGTATTTT; CDR3aa: CASSVRASGVSTDTQYF
j_gene: TRBJ2-7; v_gene: TRBV5-1; abundance: once; d_gene: TRBD1; CDR3nt: TGCGCCAGCAGCTTCATCTCCGGGACAGGGAACTACGAGCAGTACTTC; CDR3aa: CASSFISGTGNYEQYF
j_gene: TRBJ1-2; v_gene: TRBV6-1; abundance: .; d_gene: TRBD1; CDR3nt: TGTGCCAGCAGTGAAAGGACAGGGAACTATGGCTACACCTTC; CDR3aa: CASSERTGNYGYTF